This T cell receptor (beta chain) originates from a study of cytomegalovirus exposure and HLA in healthy donors (dated by TCRdb to 2016 to 2017). Looking at the study overall: According to a later analysis, the 110 or so validation repertoires were produced on the same platform as the roughly 700 repertoires of the first cohort. The study aimed to test whether signatures of past pathogen exposure could be identified by cataloging public T cell receptors. Besides the first cohort of around 670 subjects, a separate validation cohort made up of 120 different subjects was used. To predict cytomegalovirus infection status, the study combined high-throughput TCR immunosequencing, statistical association of individual TCRs with disease status, and machine learning. Study-wide findings and limitations: Cytomegalovirus status was reported to be diagnosed by the classifier with high specificity and sensitivity in both the original and validation cohorts. Most TCR sequences were observed very rarely across donors, whereas some public TCRs were present in many individuals. It was suggested by the authors that the approach could potentially be generalized to other disease states and immunological phenotypes. The study listed approximately 150 TCR beta chains as associated with cytomegalovirus. A later analysis found that TCRs clustered in the first cohort also tended to co-occur in the 110 or so validation repertoires, with 94% of cluster scores above 0. A later analysis lacked HLA typing for the validation cohort, so it scored co-occurrence in that cohort across all 110 or so repertoires. A few of the identified cytomegalovirus-associated TCR beta chains were confirmed in vitro to be specific for cytomegalovirus antigens.

The donors were included in the validation cohort of over a hundred subjects, a group kept apart from the roughly 670-subject first cohort. As to this clone: Which antigen it targets is not known. The sample holds no much larger clone one base away, and base qualities are not on file.

The library relied on the immunoSEQ multiplex PCR assay. Turning to the authors' computational methods: A statistical classification framework was developed to diagnose cytomegalovirus status using the catalog of TCR beta chain sequences. In TCRdb, the immuneACCESS table is reduced to in-frame sequences with V and J assigned. These tables do not hold every clone; where another copy was compared, an unresolved V gene accounts for under half, and the others remain unexplained. The V and J calls and clone size are taken from that table; D and trimming were inferred from the DNA. Present in this sample are 250,000 to 300,000 clones, approximately 86% of which were seen just once. The ten top clones hold less than 1.2% of the sample. Reading from cysteine to phenylalanine, the CDR3 counts 11 amino acids. Only CDR3 DNA remains: 33 bases, in frame from the first base. Relative to germline, V is missing 0 bases and J is missing 10 bases, with 3 bases of the junction outside any gene match. Sequences GTSNPN (CDR1) and SVGIG (CDR2) are obtained from the germline V gene (reference sequence).

The V and J genes are TRBV30 and TRBJ2-7; TRBD1 aligns with 7 central bases. This receptor was identified in a woman aged 18-29 years in good health and CMV-seronegative. Material for sequencing was PBMCs. The DNA reads as follows: TGTGCCTGGAGTGTAGGGGGCCTCCAGTACTTC. This translates into CAWSVGGLQYF.